This T cell receptor beta chain was documented in a study of shared clonotypes between healthy human individuals. General observations from the study: Sharing across a few donors was seen in around 5.1% of naive CD4 clonotypes.

Note on this clone: Its antigen remains unknown.

In the naive CD8 group, cells lacked CD45RO and were positively selected for CCR7, so terminally differentiated effector memory CD45RA+ cells were left out. Per germline, CDR1 SGHTA and CDR2 FQGNSA. CDR3 size: 14 residues. The junction had 2 bases not matched to a gene; V was cut back by 1 base and J by 3 bases. The authors ran the assay at deep level. Data came from immunoSEQ multiplex PCR; TCRdb stores just in-frame clones and leaves some out. The repertoire includes some 2 million clones, approximately 95% of them detected once, and roughly 1% sits in the top ten. This sequence was found in a man aged 18 to 29 in good health. The V gene is TRBV7-2, the J gene TRBJ2-7; 8 bases fit TRBD2. The source material was naive CD8+ T cells sorted from blood. The CDR3 is CASSLVTSGYEQYF. CDR3 nucleotides: TGTGCCAGCAGCTTAGTTACTAGCGGCTACGAGCAGTACTTC.